The next 21 T cell receptor beta chains were all read from a single sample in a study of T cell responses to AZD1222 COVID-19 vaccine. Assay: immunoSEQ multiplex PCR; the TCRdb copy retains only in-frame clones and omits some. This table holds tens of thousands of clones, around 90% found once. The source was peripheral blood, collected on day 0 of AZD1222 vaccination. The receptor source for this set is an adult in good health.

The chain combines TRBV29-1 with TRBJ2-1, with 11 positions matching TRBD2. CDR1 is SQVTM, CDR2 ANQGSEA, per germline. CDR3 length: 14 amino acids. The V gene end was trimmed by 3 bases and the J gene end by 4 bases; junction bases not matched to a gene: 2. CDR3 coding DNA: TGCAGCGTTGAGGGACTAGCGGAATACAATGAGCAGTTCTTC. It specifies CSVEGLAEYNEQFF.

The V gene is TRBV7-8, the J gene TRBJ2-5; D perhaps matches TRBD2 (6 bases). This CDR3 contains 14 residues. CDR1 is SGHVS and CDR2 is FQNEAQ in the germline V gene. Trimming stripped 3 bases from V and 2 bases from J, with 10 bases between. CDR3 in amino acids: CASSFGGKQETQYF. CDR3 nucleotides: TGTGCCAGCAGCTTCGGGGGTAAACAAGAGACCCAGTACTTC.

Only a few counts were recorded for this clone. The chain employs TRBV6-1 and TRBJ2-7, with 11 positions matching TRBD2. V was clipped by 3 bases and J by 6 bases; unmatched bases: 10. CDR3 length equals 16 residues. CDR1 is MNHNS, CDR2 SASEGT, per germline. CDR3 nucleotide sequence: TGTGCCAGCAGTGAGGGGATAGCGGGAGGGCTCCCCGAGCAGTACTTC. Amino acids: CASSEGIAGGLPEQYF.

The sample holds one count of this clone. This chain uses TRBV2 with TRBJ2-2; TRBD1 aligns across 12 bases. V lost 9 bases and J lost 4; bases outside the gene matches: 9. The CDR3 loop spans 16 amino acids. The germline V gene has CDR1 SNHLY and CDR2 FYNNEI. The CDR3 nucleotides are TGTGCCAGTCTCGGAGGGACAGGGGGCATCACCGGGGAGCTGTTTTTT. Protein sequence: CASLGGTGGITGELFF.

The genes are TRBV7-9 and TRBJ1-1; 7 bases agree with TRBD1. This CDR3 is built from 14 residues. V gave up 5 bases and J gave up 4 bases; unmatched junction bases: 7. The germline V gene encodes CDR1 SEHNR and CDR2 FQNEAQ (reference sequence). CDR3 DNA: TGTGCCAGCAGCCGACAGGGTCTGGTCACTGAAGCTTTCTTT. It codes for CASSRQGLVTEAFF.

The chain carries TRBV19 and TRBJ1-6; a weak D match, TRBD1 (5 bases). Trimming shortened V by 7 bases and J by 6 bases, and 13 bases separated the two germline ends. The CDR3 is 14 amino acids. The germline CDR1 and CDR2 sequences are LNHDA and SQIVND (reference sequence). CDR3 amino acids: CASNRQNLNSPLHF. CDR3 bases: TGTGCCAGTAATCGACAGAACCTTAATTCACCCCTCCACTTT.

As for this clone: A read error may produce the germline difference seen at one junction end. V and J are TRBV27 and TRBJ2-5; 8 bases align to TRBD1. The CDR3 spans 14 residues. Germline CDR1 and CDR2: MNHEY and SMNVEV (reference sequence). Here the CDR3 reads CASSRLGQAETQYF. The CDR3 DNA follows: TGTGCCAGCAGTCGGCTGGGACAGGCGGAGACTCAGTACTTC.

The chain joins TRBV5-4 to TRBJ2-6; 10 nucleotides align to TRBD1. V shed 4 bases and J 0 bases; nucleotides not matched to a gene: 7. The CDR3 loop spans 18 amino acids. Germline lookup yields CDR1 SGHNT and CDR2 YYREEE (reference sequence). The CDR3 reads CASSQIRDRGSGANVLTF. The CDR3 region has the DNA TGTGCCAGCAGCCAGATCCGGGACAGGGGCTCTGGGGCCAACGTCCTGACTTTC. Using reference TRBV5-4 and TRBJ2-6 for the parts outside the CDR3, the full variable domain is ETGVTQSPTHLIKTRGQQVTLRCSSQSGHNTVSWYQQALGQGPQFIFQYYREEENGRGNFPPRFSGLQFPNYSSELNVNALELDDSALYLCASSQIRDRGSGANVLTFGAGSRLTVL.

V gene TRBV3-1 (or the pseudogene TRBV3-2) combines with J gene TRBJ1-6; D is perhaps TRBD1 (5 bases). The CDR3 runs to 14 residues. V lost 6 bases to trimming and J lost 7 bases, with 13 bases between them. Germline assignment: CDR1 LGHDT and CDR2 YNNKEL (reference sequence). This CDR3 reads CASSQGWRNSPLHF. The CDR3 region has the DNA TGTGCCAGCAGTCAGGGATGGCGGAATTCACCCCTCCACTTT.

The chain joins TRBV7-9 to TRBJ2-2; 8 nucleotides agree with TRBD1. The junction had 0 bases not matched to a gene; V was cut back by 1 base and J by 5 bases. CDR1 and CDR2 (germline): SEHNR, FQNEAQ (reference sequence). This CDR3 spans 14 amino acids. The CDR3 loop reads CASSLGTGTGELFF. The CDR3 region has the DNA TGTGCCAGCAGCTTAGGGACAGGGACCGGGGAGCTGTTTTTT.

The chain carries TRBV25-1 and TRBJ1-2; the D is unclear. The CDR3 is 11 residues long. Germline V gene lookup returns CDR1 MGHDK and CDR2 SYGVNS. V gave up 3 bases and J gave up 5 bases, with 4 bases separating them. Here the CDR3 DNA reads TGTGCCAGCAGTGACCGATATGGCTACACCTTC. Translated, it gives CASSDRYGYTF.

CDR3 region: CASSYVPTYSNQPQHF. Here the CDR3 DNA reads TGTGCCAGCAGTTACGTACCGACTTATAGCAATCAGCCCCAGCATTTT. The chain employs TRBV6-6 and TRBJ1-5; D ambiguous. Germline V gene lookup returns CDR1 MNHNY and CDR2 SVGAGI (reference sequence). The ends were cut back, 2 bases at V and 0 bases at J, with 11 bases in the middle. The CDR3 contains 16 residues.

This chain uses TRBV7-2 with TRBJ2-7; unclear D gene. Germline CDR1 SGHTA, CDR2 FQGNSA. CDR3 length: 15 residues. V dropped 0 bases and J dropped 1 base, with 10 bases sitting between them. The CDR3 DNA reads TGTGCCAGCAGCTTAGCCCCCGGGTGGTCCTACGAGCAGTACTTC. Encoded protein: CASSLAPGWSYEQYF.

The gene calls are TRBV6-7 and TRBJ1-4; D is unclear. TRBV6-7 is an open reading frame, and its role is uncertain. Trimming left V 0 bases short and J 3 bases short, with 17 bases between. The CDR3 loop spans 18 amino acids. CDR3 protein: CASSYSLRANPSNEKLFF. The CDR3 DNA sequence: TGTGCCAGCAGTTACTCGCTGCGGGCGAACCCGTCTAATGAAAAACTGTTTTTT.

The chain carries TRBV21-1 and TRBJ2-7; the table names TRBD1, a call not compared with the DNA. TRBV21-1 is a listed pseudogene. The CDR3 spans 13 residues. CDR3 sequence (DNA): TGTGCCAGCAGCGCCCGGGACAACTACGAGCAGTACTTC. Translating it yields CASSARDNYEQYF.

The rearrangement joins TRBV7-9 to TRBJ2-2; D gene unclear. The V end lost 3 bases, the J end lost 1 base, and 9 bases lay between the germline ends. Germline-derived CDR1 and CDR2 are SEHNR and FQNEAQ (reference sequence). The CDR3 consists of 15 residues. CDR3 sequence: CASSFVQRNTGELFF. Here the CDR3 DNA reads TGTGCCAGCAGCTTTGTACAGAGGAACACCGGGGAGCTGTTTTTT.

This chain links TRBV4-3 with TRBJ2-2; D might be TRBD1 or TRBD2, each matching 7 bases. There are 16 residues in the CDR3. Germline lookup yields CDR1 LGHNA and CDR2 YSLEER. V lost 4 bases to trimming and J lost 3 bases, with 15 bases between them. The CDR3 spells CASSPLARGHTGELFF. The CDR3 nucleotides read TGCGCCAGCAGCCCACTAGCGAGGGGGCACACCGGGGAGCTGTTTTTT.

This rearrangement joins TRBV6-1 to TRBJ2-2, with D uncertain. This CDR3 contains 16 residues. CDR1 and CDR2 (germline): MNHNS, SASEGT. With 4 bases removed from V and 5 bases from J, the gap between germline ends came to 17 bases. CDR3 DNA sequence: TGTGCCAGCAGTGGCGTAGAGCCCCTAGGAACCGGGGAGCTGTTTTTT. Amino acid sequence: CASSGVEPLGTGELFF.

The chain carries TRBV10-3 and TRBJ1-3; D not resolved. CDR3 length: 14 residues. Germline CDR1 and CDR2: ENHRY and SYGVKD. With 8 bases removed from V and 0 bases from J, the gap between germline ends came to 11 bases. The CDR3 region is CAIGEQSSGNTIYF. CDR3 nucleotide sequence: TGTGCCATCGGCGAACAGAGCTCTGGAAACACCATATATTTT.

The rearrangement joins TRBV28 to TRBJ1-2; D gene ambiguous. Germline V gene sequence: CDR1 MDHEN, CDR2 SYDVKM. The CDR3 is 12 amino acids. The germline V and J ends were trimmed by 4 bases and 3 bases, with 6 bases remaining between them. This CDR3 reads CASSWYDYGYTF. CDR3 nucleotide sequence: TGTGCCAGCAGTTGGTACGACTATGGCTACACCTTC.

The J gene is TRBJ2-4, the V gene TRBV24-1; 10 positions match TRBD2. The CDR3 has 16 amino acids. The V gene's germline CDR1 is KGHDR and CDR2 SFDVKD. The ends lost 2 bases at V and 4 bases at J; junction bases unmatched: 4. The CDR3 nucleotides read TGTGCCACCAGTGATTCTAGCGGGAGTGGTAAAAACATTCAGTACTTC. It codes for CATSDSSGSGKNIQYF.